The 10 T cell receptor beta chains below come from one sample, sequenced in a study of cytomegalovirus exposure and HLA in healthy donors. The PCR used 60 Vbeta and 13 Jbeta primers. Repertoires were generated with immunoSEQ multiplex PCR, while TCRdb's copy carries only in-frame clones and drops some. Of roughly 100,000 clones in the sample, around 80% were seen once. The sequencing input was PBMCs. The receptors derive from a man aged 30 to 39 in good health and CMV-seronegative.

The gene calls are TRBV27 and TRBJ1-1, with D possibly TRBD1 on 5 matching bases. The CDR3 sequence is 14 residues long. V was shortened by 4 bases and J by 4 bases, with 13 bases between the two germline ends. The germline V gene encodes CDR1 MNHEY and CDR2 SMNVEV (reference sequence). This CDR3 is CASSWGGWGTEAFF. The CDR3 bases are TGTGCCAGCAGTTGGGGGGGTTGGGGCACTGAAGCTTTCTTT.

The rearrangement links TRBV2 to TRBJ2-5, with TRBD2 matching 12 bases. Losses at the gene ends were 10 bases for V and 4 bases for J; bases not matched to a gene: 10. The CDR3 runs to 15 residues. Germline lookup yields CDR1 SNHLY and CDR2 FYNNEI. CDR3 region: CATLLAGGPGETQYF. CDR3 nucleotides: TGTGCCACCCTCCTAGCGGGAGGGCCAGGAGAGACCCAGTACTTC.

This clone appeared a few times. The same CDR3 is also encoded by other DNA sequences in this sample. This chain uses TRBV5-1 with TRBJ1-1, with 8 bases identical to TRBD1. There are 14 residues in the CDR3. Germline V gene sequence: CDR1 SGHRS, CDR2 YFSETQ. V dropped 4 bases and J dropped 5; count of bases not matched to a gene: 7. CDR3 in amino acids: CASSPGQGSTEAFF. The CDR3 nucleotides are TGCGCCAGCAGCCCAGGACAGGGTTCGACTGAAGCTTTCTTT.

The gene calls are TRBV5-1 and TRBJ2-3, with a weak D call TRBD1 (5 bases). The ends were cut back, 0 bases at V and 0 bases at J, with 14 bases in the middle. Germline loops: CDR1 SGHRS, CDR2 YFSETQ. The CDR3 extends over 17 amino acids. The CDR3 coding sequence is TGCGCCAGCAGCTTGGTCGGACCGACAGCCAGCACAGATACGCAGTATTTT. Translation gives CASSLVGPTASTDTQYF.

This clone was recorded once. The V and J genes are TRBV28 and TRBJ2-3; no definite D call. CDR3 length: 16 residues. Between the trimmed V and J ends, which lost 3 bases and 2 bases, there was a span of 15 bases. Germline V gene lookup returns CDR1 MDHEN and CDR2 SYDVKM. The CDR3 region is CASSLFGDSYTDTQYF. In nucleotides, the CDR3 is TGTGCCAGCAGTTTGTTTGGAGACTCATACACAGATACGCAGTATTTT.

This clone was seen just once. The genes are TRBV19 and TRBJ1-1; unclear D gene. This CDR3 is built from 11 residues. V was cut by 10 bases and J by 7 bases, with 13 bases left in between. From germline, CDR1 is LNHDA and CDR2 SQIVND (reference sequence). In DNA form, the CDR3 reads TGTGCCACCTCAGACGGGAATGAAGCTTTCTTT. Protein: CATSDGNEAFF.

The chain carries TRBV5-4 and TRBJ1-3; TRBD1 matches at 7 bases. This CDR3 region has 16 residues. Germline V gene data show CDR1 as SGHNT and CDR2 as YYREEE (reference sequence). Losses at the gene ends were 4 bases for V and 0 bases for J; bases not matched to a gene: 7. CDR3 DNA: TGTGCCAGCAGCAAAAAACAGGGGCCCTCTGGAAACACCATATATTTT. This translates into CASSKKQGPSGNTIYF. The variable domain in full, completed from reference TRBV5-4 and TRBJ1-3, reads ETGVTQSPTHLIKTRGQQVTLRCSSQSGHNTVSWYQQALGQGPQFIFQYYREEENGRGNFPPRFSGLQFPNYSSELNVNALELDDSALYLCASSKKQGPSGNTIYFGEGSWLTVV.

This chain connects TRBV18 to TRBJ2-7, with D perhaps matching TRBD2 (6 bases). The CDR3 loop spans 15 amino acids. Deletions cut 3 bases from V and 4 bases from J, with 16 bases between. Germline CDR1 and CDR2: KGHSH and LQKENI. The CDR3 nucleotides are TGTGCCAGCTCACCCGGGGGAGTAATAGTATACGAGCAGTACTTC. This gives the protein CASSPGGVIVYEQYF.

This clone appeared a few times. CDR3 protein: CASGPALGYTEAFF. The CDR3, as DNA: TGCGCCAGCGGCCCGGCGTTGGGCTACACTGAAGCTTTCTTT. The chain employs TRBV5-1 and TRBJ1-1; D unresolved. This CDR3 has 14 residues. V was trimmed by 7 bases and J by 3 bases, leaving 16 bases between them. Germline-derived CDR1 and CDR2 are SGHRS and YFSETQ. The variable domain in full, with the rest retrieved from reference TRBV5-1 and TRBJ1-1, is KAGVTQTPRYLIKTRGQQVTLSCSPISGHRSVSWYQQTPGQGLQFLFEYFSETQRNKGNFPGRFSGRQFSNSRSEMNVSTLELGDSALYLCASGPALGYTEAFFGQGTRLTVV.

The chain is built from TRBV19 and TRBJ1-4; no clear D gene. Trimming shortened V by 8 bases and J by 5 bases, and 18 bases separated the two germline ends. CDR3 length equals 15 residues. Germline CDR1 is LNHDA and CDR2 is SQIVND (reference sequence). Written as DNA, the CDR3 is TGTGCCAGTCGCACAGACCTACCTGGGAATGAAAAACTGTTTTTT. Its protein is CASRTDLPGNEKLFF. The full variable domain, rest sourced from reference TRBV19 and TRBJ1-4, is DGGITQSPKYLFRKEGQNVTLSCEQNLNHDAMYWYRQDPGQGLRLIYYSQIVNDFQKGDIAEGYSVSREKKESFPLTVTSAQKNPTAFYLCASRTDLPGNEKLFFGSGTQLSVL.